This T cell receptor beta chain came from a study of blood T cell repertoires in COVID-19. Only in-frame clones appear in the TCRdb table, and some are missing; sequencing was by immunoSEQ multiplex PCR. This table holds about 170,000 clones, 82% found once. V was clipped by 3 bases and J by 13 bases, with 13 bases between them. The CDR3 spans 13 residues. Germline CDR1 and CDR2: LGHNT and FRNRAP. The chain combines TRBV12-5 with TRBJ1-6, with TRBD1 as a possible D gene (5 bases). The sample taken for sequencing was peripheral blood. The source of this sequence is a woman older than 75 with acute or convalescent COVID-19. In DNA form, the CDR3 reads TGTGCTAGTGGTTTTGGTGGGGGAGGTCCCCTCCACTTT. Translating gives CASGFGGGGPLHF.